A single T cell receptor (beta chain) is shown here with its context. Its antigen is not known. This entry comes from a study of cytomegalovirus exposure and HLA in healthy donors. Notes on the study in general: Testing in vitro showed three CMV-associated chains specific for CMV antigens. The classifier, whose performance was assessed in both the original and validation cohorts, reportedly diagnosed cytomegalovirus status with high specificity and sensitivity.

Germline loops: CDR1 SGHAT, CDR2 FQNNGV. The length of the CDR3 is 16 residues. V was clipped by 0 bases and J by 3 bases, with 12 bases between them. 13 Jbeta primers and 60 Vbeta primers were used for the PCR. Sequenced by immunoSEQ multiplex PCR; TCRdb stores in-frame clones only, minus some. The sample yields more than 85,000 clones, around 80% seen once. V gene TRBV11-2 combines with J gene TRBJ2-4; a possible D gene is TRBD1 (6 bases). Source material: PBMCs. The TCR comes from a female donor in good health and CMV-seropositive. CDR3 amino acids: CASSLDYRVGKNIQYF. In nucleotides, the CDR3 is TGTGCCAGCAGCTTAGACTACAGGGTCGGCAAAAACATTCAGTACTTC.